One and the same sample provided the 6 T cell receptor beta chains below, sequenced in a study of blood T cell repertoires in COVID-19. Only in-frame clones appear in the TCRdb table, and some are missing; sequencing was by immunoSEQ multiplex PCR. The sample lists tens of thousands of clones, approximately 85% occurring once. Material for sequencing was peripheral blood. Receptors originate from a man aged 50-60 years with COVID-19, enrolled during active disease.

The J gene is TRBJ2-7, the V gene TRBV5-1; 11 positions match TRBD2. Per the germline V gene, CDR1 is SGHRS and CDR2 is YFSETQ. V trimming: 1 base; J trimming: 1 base; junction bases outside the gene matches: 7. The CDR3 spans 17 residues. The DNA of the CDR3 is TGCGCCAGCAGCTTGACGACTAGCGGGACGACATCCTACGAGCAGTACTTC. Its translation is CASSLTTSGTTSYEQYF. Drawing the rest from reference TRBV5-1 and TRBJ2-7, the complete variable domain is KAGVTQTPRYLIKTRGQQVTLSCSPISGHRSVSWYQQTPGQGLQFLFEYFSETQRNKGNFPGRFSGRQFSNSRSEMNVSTLELGDSALYLCASSLTTSGTTSYEQYFGPGTRLTVT.

The chain links TRBV7-6 to TRBJ2-3, with a tentative D call TRBD2 (6 bases). The CDR3 covers 15 residues. Germline V gene lookup returns CDR1 SGHVS and CDR2 FNYEAQ. V was cut by 2 bases and J by 5 bases, with 14 bases left in between. The CDR3 protein is CASSLPAAGIDTQYF. The CDR3 DNA reads TGTGCCAGCAGCTTACCGGCCGCGGGGATAGATACGCAGTATTTT.

The chain uses TRBV7-8 and TRBJ2-7, with D perhaps TRBD2 (7 bases). CDR3 length equals 15 residues. Trimming stripped 2 bases from V and 2 bases from J, with 13 bases between. Germline V lookup: CDR1 SGHVS, CDR2 FQNEAQ. DNA of the CDR3: TGTGCCAGCAGCTTAATCCAGGGGACTACCTACGAGCAGTACTTC. This translates into CASSLIQGTTYEQYF.

This chain connects TRBV10-3 to TRBJ1-5; D perhaps matches TRBD1 (5 bases). V shed 10 bases and J shed 0 bases, with 16 bases lying between them. This CDR3 spans 15 amino acids. From germline, CDR1 is ENHRY and CDR2 SYGVKD. The DNA of the CDR3 is TGTGCCACCAAGCCGGACACCCTTAGCAATCAGCCCCAGCATTTT. Its translation is CATKPDTLSNQPQHF.

The chain recombines TRBV6-2 or TRBV6-3 with TRBJ2-5; TRBD2 aligns across 9 bases. V shed 0 bases, J shed 4 bases, and the junction held 12 bases outside the gene matches. The CDR3 is 18 amino acids. The germline CDR1 and CDR2 sequences are MNHEY and SVGEGT. DNA of the CDR3: TGTGCCAGCAGTTACTCGCTAAGCGGGAGGTGGGTCCCAGAGACCCAGTACTTC. Amino acid sequence: CASSYSLSGRWVPETQYF.

There are a few counts of this clone. This CDR3 is CSVSGGYTGELFF. The CDR3 bases are TGCAGCGTTTCAGGGGGTTACACCGGGGAGCTGTTTTTT. The V and J genes are TRBV29-1 and TRBJ2-2; 7 nucleotides match TRBD1. Germline-derived CDR1 and CDR2 are SQVTM and ANQGSEA. This CDR3 comprises 13 residues. V shed 5 bases and J 3 bases; nucleotides not matched to a gene: 3.